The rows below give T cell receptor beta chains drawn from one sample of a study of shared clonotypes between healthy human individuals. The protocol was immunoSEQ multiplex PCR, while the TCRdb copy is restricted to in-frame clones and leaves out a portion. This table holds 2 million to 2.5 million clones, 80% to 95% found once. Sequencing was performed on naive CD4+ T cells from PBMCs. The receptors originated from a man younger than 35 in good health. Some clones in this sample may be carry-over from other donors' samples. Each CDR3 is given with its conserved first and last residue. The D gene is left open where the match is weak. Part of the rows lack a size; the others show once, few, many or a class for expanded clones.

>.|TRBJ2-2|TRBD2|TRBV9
TGTGCCAGCAGCGTGGTTAGCGGGATAATCGGGGAGCTGTTTTTT
CASSVVSGIIGELFF
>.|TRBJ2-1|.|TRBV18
TGTGCCAGCTCACCACTTTCTGCGGACAATGAGCAGTTCTTC
CASSPLSADNEQFF
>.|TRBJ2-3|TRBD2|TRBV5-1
TGCGCCAGCAGCTTTGGACTAGCGGGAGGGGGGCTCACAGATACGCAGTATTTT
CASSFGLAGGGLTDTQYF
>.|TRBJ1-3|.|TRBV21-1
TGTGCCAGCAGCCTTCCCAAAGGGAGCGGAAACACCATATATTTT
CASSLPKGSGNTIYF
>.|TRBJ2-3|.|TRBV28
TGTGCCAGCGTAGACGTCCGACTCACAGATACGCAGTATTTT
CASVDVRLTDTQYF
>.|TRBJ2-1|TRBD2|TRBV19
TGTGCCAGTACCTCGGGGGGGGCCGGCAATGAGCAGTTCTTC
CASTSGGAGNEQFF
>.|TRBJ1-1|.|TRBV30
TGTGCCGGGGACACCATGATGAACACTGAAGCTTTCTTT
CAGDTMMNTEAFF
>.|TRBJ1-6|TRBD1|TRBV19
TGTGCCAGTAGTCGGGACAGGGCTAATTCACCCCTCCACTTT
CASSRDRANSPLHF
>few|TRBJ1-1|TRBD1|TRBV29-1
TGCAGCGTGATGGACAGGGATAACACTGAAGCTTTCTTT
CSVMDRDNTEAFF
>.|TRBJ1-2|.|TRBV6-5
TGTGCCAGCAGTTACGGAGGACAACTAACTAACTATGGCTACACCTTC
CASSYGGQLTNYGYTF
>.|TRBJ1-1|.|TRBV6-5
TGTGCCAGCACCTTATATGGACTAGGGGAAACTGAAGCTTTCTTT
CASTLYGLGETEAFF
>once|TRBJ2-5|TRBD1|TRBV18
TGTGCCAGCTCACCGGGACAGGGAATACAAGAGACCCAGTACTTC
CASSPGQGIQETQYF
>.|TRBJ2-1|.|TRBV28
TGTGCCAGCAGTCCTGGCGGCTCCTACAATGAGCAGTTCTTC
CASSPGGSYNEQFF
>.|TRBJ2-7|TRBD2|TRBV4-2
TGTGCCAGCAGCCATGACGGGACTAGCGGGAGCTCCTACGAGCAGTACTTC
CASSHDGTSGSSYEQYF
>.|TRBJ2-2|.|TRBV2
TGTGCCAGCAGGAGGGATCCCACCGGGGAGCTGTTTTTT
CASRRDPTGELFF
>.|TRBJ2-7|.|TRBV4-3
TGCGCCAGCAGCCAAGATTTGAGTTTCTACGAGCAGTACTTC
CASSQDLSFYEQYF